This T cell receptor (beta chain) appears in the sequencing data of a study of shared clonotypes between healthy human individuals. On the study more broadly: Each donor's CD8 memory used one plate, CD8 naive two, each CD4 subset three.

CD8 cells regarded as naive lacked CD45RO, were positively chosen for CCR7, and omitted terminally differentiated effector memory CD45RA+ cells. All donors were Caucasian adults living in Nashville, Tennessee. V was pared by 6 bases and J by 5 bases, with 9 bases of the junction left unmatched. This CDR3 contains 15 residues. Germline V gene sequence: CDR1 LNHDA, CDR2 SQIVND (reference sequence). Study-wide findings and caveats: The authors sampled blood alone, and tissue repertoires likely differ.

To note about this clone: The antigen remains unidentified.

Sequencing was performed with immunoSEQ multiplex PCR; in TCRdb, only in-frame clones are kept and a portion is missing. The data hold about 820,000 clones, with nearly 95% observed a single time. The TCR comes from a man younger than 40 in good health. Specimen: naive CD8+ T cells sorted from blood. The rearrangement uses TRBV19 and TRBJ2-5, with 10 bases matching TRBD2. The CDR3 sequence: CASSPSSGRGETQYF. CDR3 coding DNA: TGTGCCAGTAGCCCATCTAGCGGGAGAGGGGAGACCCAGTACTTC.